These T cell receptor beta chains were read from a single sample in a study of OX40 agonist ivuxolimab in advanced cancers. Libraries were prepared by immunoSEQ multiplex PCR; TCRdb keeps only in-frame clonotypes and omits some of them. Among tens of thousands of clones, 88% were seen once, and the ten largest hold roughly 25%. The material sequenced was CD4+ or CD8+ T cells sorted from blood, taken in a trial of the OX40 agonist ivuxolimab. These receptors were collected from an adult with an advanced solid tumor such as melanoma, head and neck, liver or kidney cancer. Each CDR3 is given with its conserved first and last residue. Each record gives: V gene, clone size, D gene, J gene, CDR3 DNA, CDR3 protein. The D gene is left open where the match is weak. Expanded clones are given a class, and other clones once, few, many or no size at all.

V gene: TRBV15
clone size: -
D gene: -
J gene: TRBJ1-1
CDR3 DNA: TGTGCCACTTGGGACGGAAGGGTGAACACTGAAGCTTTCTTT
CDR3 protein: CATWDGRVNTEAFF

V gene: TRBV13
clone size: -
D gene: TRBD2
J gene: TRBJ2-2
CDR3 DNA: TGTGCCAGCAGCTCAAGGGGACTAGGGTACGCCGGGGAGCTGTTTTTT
CDR3 protein: CASSSRGLGYAGELFF

V gene: TRBV2
clone size: -
D gene: -
J gene: TRBJ2-6
CDR3 DNA: TGTGCCAGCAGGGAAAGGGGAGGTGGGTACTCTGGGGCCAACGTCCTGACTTTC
CDR3 protein: CASRERGGGYSGANVLTF

V gene: TRBV28
clone size: -
D gene: -
J gene: TRBJ2-5
CDR3 DNA: TGTGCCAGCAATTTATTCGGAGAGACCCAGTACTTC
CDR3 protein: CASNLFGETQYF

V gene: TRBV13
clone size: once
D gene: -
J gene: TRBJ2-5
CDR3 DNA: TGTGCCAGCAGCCTGGACACAACCCAAGAGACCCAGTACTTC
CDR3 protein: CASSLDTTQETQYF

V gene: TRBV4-3
clone size: -
D gene: TRBD1
J gene: TRBJ1-2
CDR3 DNA: TGCGCCAGCAGCCAAGTAGGGGACAGCGGCGGCTACACCTTC
CDR3 protein: CASSQVGDSGGYTF

V gene: TRBV4-1
clone size: -
D gene: -
J gene: TRBJ2-5
CDR3 DNA: TGCGCCAGCAGCCAAGATAGAGGACTTCAAGAGACCCAGTACTTC
CDR3 protein: CASSQDRGLQETQYF

V gene: TRBV4-2
clone size: -
D gene: TRBD1
J gene: TRBJ1-2
CDR3 DNA: TGTGCCAGCAGCTTGAACAGGGGAGAATATGGCTACACCTTC
CDR3 protein: CASSLNRGEYGYTF

V gene: TRBV7-9
clone size: -
D gene: -
J gene: TRBJ1-6
CDR3 DNA: TGTGCCAGCAGCCTACGTGGGGGTTTTAATTCACCCCTCCACTTT
CDR3 protein: CASSLRGGFNSPLHF

V gene: TRBV6-5
clone size: -
D gene: TRBD1
J gene: TRBJ2-2
CDR3 DNA: TGTGCCAGCAGTGGACAGGCGAACACCGGGGAGCTGTTTTTT
CDR3 protein: CASSGQANTGELFF

V gene: TRBV4-2
clone size: -
D gene: -
J gene: TRBJ2-7
CDR3 DNA: TGTGCCAGCAGCCCCGGGATTGACGGTACCTACGAGCAGTACTTC
CDR3 protein: CASSPGIDGTYEQYF

V gene: TRBV2
clone size: -
D gene: TRBD1
J gene: TRBJ2-5
CDR3 DNA: TGTGCCAGCAGTGGGACAGGGGGTTCAGGAGAGACCCAGTACTTC
CDR3 protein: CASSGTGGSGETQYF

V gene: TRBV28
clone size: -
D gene: -
J gene: TRBJ1-6
CDR3 DNA: TGTGCCAGCAGCACCCATCAGAGCTCCTATAATTCACCCCTCCACTTT
CDR3 protein: CASSTHQSSYNSPLHF

V gene: TRBV5-1
clone size: -
D gene: -
J gene: TRBJ1-4
CDR3 DNA: TGCGCCAGCAGCCAACTTACAGGGAGGGGTGAAAAACTGTTTTTT
CDR3 protein: CASSQLTGRGEKLFF

V gene: TRBV7-7
clone size: -
D gene: -
J gene: TRBJ2-3
CDR3 DNA: TGTGCTAGCAGTTTGGAGGCCGGGTATACGCAGTATTTT
CDR3 protein: CASSLEAGYTQYF

V gene: TRBV27
clone size: -
D gene: TRBD2
J gene: TRBJ2-2
CDR3 DNA: TGTGCCAGCAGTTTAAGGCGGGGGGCGTCCGGGGAGCTGTTTTTT
CDR3 protein: CASSLRRGASGELFF

V gene: TRBV7-8
clone size: -
D gene: -
J gene: TRBJ2-7
CDR3 DNA: TGTGCCAGCAGCTTAGAACGACGGGAAGACTACGAGCAGTACTTC
CDR3 protein: CASSLERREDYEQYF

V gene: TRBV27
clone size: -
D gene: TRBD2
J gene: TRBJ2-7
CDR3 DNA: TGTGCCAGCAGTTTATCCGCTAGCGGGAGCTACGAGCAGTACTTC
CDR3 protein: CASSLSASGSYEQYF

V gene: TRBV4-1
clone size: -
D gene: TRBD2
J gene: TRBJ2-5
CDR3 DNA: TGCGCCAGCAGCCATCTGACTAGCGGGAGTAAAGAGACCCAGTACTTC
CDR3 protein: CASSHLTSGSKETQYF

V gene: TRBV6-5
clone size: -
D gene: -
J gene: TRBJ1-1
CDR3 DNA: TGTGCCAGCAGTTTTCTGCAACGTGGGGGCACTGAAGCTTTCTTT
CDR3 protein: CASSFLQRGGTEAFF

V gene: TRBV7-2
clone size: once
D gene: -
J gene: TRBJ1-2
CDR3 DNA: TGCGCCAGCAGCCAAGATAGGGTTACTAACTATGGCTACACCTTC
CDR3 protein: CASSQDRVTNYGYTF

V gene: TRBV19
clone size: -
D gene: TRBD2
J gene: TRBJ2-1
CDR3 DNA: TGTGCCAGTTTGGGAGCGGGAGGGCCTTACAATGAGCAGTTCTTC
CDR3 protein: CASLGAGGPYNEQFF